Shown below are 2 T cell receptor beta chains from a single sample sequenced in a study of T cells expressing NK-cell markers. For each CDR3 protein, TCRdb gives one entry from its re-call of the 5' RACE reads, without DNA. The sample holds about 550,000 distinct CDR3 sequences. Sequenced material: blood T cells: a sorted CD56 or NKG2C T cell subset, CD4+ or CD8+ T cells, or bulk PBMC T cells (not recorded which). These receptors were collected from a man younger than 35 in good health.

The chain combines TRBV4-3 with TRBJ2-7; TCRdb's assignment of TRBD2 cannot be checked, as there is no DNA. This CDR3 region has 16 residues. Germline CDR1 LGHNA, CDR2 YSLEER. The CDR3 is CASSQSGVAGGYEQYF.

The chain joins TRBV12-3 or TRBV12-4 to TRBJ2-3; TCRdb reports TRBD2, a call that lacks DNA to check it against. This CDR3 has 16 amino acids. CDR3 protein: CASSLGLAGGADTQYF.